These T cell receptor beta chains were read from a single sample in a study of blood T cells in healthy people across ages. Each CDR3 protein gets one entry after TCRdb re-called the 5' RACE reads with MiXCR. The sample contains some 900,000 distinct CDR3 sequences, 40% to 60% of which appear only once. The sequenced material came from blood. The source of these receptors is a young man in good health. CDR3s include the opening cysteine and the closing phenylalanine or tryptophan. The D gene is left open where the match is weak. Rows may omit the clone size; those that give it use once, few, many or a size class.

>-|TRBJ2-3|-|TRBV30
CAWSVNLATDTQYF
TGTGCCTGGAGTGTAAATCTAGCCACAGATACGCAGTATTTT
>TRBD2|TRBJ2-3|-|TRBV15
CATSRELAGGPSTDTQYF
TGTGCCACCAGCAGAGAATTAGCGGGGGGCCCGAGCACAGATACGCAGTATTTT
>-|TRBJ1-5|-|TRBV6-6
CASSYVGTAQPQHF
TGTGCCAGCAGTTACGTGGGGACCGCTCAGCCCCAGCATTTT
>TRBD2|TRBJ2-3|many|TRBV12-3/TRBV12-4
CASSPGGPDTQYF
TGTGCCAGCAGTCCGGGGGGGCCAGATACGCAGTATTTT
>-|TRBJ1-1|-|TRBV19
CASSMRKGRTNTEAFF
TGTGCCAGTAGTATGAGAAAGGGCAGGACGAACACTGAAGCTTTCTTT
>-|TRBJ2-1|-|TRBV7-2
CASSARGWSEQFF
TGTGCCAGCAGCGCTCGGGGATGGAGTGAGCAGTTCTTC
>-|TRBJ1-2|few|TRBV27
CASSPRVGYGYTF
TGTGCCAGCAGTCCCCGGGTTGGCTATGGCTACACCTTC
>-|TRBJ2-5|-|TRBV20-1
CSTQGGPYEGQYF
TGCAGTACCCAGGGCGGCCCCTACGAAGGGCAGTACTTC
>TRBD1|TRBJ2-5|few|TRBV20-1
CSASGDRETQETQYF
TGCAGTGCTAGTGGGGACAGGGAGACCCAAGAGACCCAGTACTTC
>-|TRBJ2-3|-|TRBV7-2
CASSLTVHKVGGDTQYF
TGTGCCAGCAGCTTAACCGTACACAAGGTCGGAGGAGATACGCAGTATTTT
>-|TRBJ2-5|-|TRBV7-2
CASSLELASETQYF
TGTGCCAGCAGCTTAGAGCTAGCCTCAGAGACCCAGTACTTC